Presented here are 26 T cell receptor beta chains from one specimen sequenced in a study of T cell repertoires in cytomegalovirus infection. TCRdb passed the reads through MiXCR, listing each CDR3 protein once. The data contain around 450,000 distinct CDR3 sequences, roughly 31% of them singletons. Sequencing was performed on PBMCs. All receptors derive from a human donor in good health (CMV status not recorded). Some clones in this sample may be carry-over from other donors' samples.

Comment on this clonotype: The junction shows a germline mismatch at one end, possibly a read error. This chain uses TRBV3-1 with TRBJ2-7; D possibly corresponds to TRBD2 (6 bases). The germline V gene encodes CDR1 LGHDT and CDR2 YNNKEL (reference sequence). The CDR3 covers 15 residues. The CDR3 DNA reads TGTGACAGCAGCGCTGGGGGACTGGGCAATTGGGAGCAGTACTTC. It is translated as CDSSAGGLGNWEQYF.

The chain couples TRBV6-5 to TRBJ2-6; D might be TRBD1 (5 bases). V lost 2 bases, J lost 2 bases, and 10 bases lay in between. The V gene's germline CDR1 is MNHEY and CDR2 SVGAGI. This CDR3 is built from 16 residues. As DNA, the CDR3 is TGTGCCAGCAGTTACAAAGGGGTGGCTGGGGCCAACGTCCTGACTTTC. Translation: CASSYKGVAGANVLTF.

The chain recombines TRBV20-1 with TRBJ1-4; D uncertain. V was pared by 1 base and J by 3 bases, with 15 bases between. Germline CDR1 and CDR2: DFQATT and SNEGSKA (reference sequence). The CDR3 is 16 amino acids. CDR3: CSARVIGSSPNEKLFF. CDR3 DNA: TGCAGTGCTAGAGTGATCGGGAGCTCCCCTAATGAAAAACTGTTTTTT.

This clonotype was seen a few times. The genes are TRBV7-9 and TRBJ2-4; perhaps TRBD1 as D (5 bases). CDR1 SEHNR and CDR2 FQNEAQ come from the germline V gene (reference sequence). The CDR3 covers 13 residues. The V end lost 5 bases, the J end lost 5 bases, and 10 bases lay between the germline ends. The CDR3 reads CASSPDSENIQYF. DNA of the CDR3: TGTGCCAGCAGCCCCGACAGCGAAAACATTCAGTACTTC.

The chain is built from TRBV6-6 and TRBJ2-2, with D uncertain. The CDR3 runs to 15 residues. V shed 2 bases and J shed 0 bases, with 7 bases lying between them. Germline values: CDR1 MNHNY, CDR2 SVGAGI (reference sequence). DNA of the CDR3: TGTGCCAGCAGTTACGTTACAACGAACACCGGGGAGCTGTTTTTT. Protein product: CASSYVTTNTGELFF.

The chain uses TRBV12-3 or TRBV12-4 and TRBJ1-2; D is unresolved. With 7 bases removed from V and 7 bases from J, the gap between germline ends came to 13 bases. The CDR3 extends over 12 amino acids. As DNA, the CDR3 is TGTGCCAGCACCTCAAACTTGAGTGGCTACACCTTC. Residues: CASTSNLSGYTF.

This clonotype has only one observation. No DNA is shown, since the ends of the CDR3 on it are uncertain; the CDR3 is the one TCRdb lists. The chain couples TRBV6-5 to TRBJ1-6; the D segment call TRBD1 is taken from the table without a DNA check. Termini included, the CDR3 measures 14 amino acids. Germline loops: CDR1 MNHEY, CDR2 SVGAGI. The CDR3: CASSVGQGNSPHHF.

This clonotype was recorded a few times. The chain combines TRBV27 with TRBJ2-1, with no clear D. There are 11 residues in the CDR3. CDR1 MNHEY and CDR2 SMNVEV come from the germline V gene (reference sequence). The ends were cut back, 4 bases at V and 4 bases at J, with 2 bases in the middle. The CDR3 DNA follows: TGTGCCAGCAGTTGGTACAATGAGCAGTTCTTC. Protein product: CASSWYNEQFF.

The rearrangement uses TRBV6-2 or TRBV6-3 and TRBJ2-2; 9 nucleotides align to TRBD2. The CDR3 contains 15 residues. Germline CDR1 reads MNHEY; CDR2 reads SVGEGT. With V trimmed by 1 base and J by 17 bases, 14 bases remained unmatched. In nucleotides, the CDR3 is TGTGCCAGCAGTTACTTGGCGGGGGGGCCCGGGGATCTTTTTTTT. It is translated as CASSYLAGGPGDLFF.

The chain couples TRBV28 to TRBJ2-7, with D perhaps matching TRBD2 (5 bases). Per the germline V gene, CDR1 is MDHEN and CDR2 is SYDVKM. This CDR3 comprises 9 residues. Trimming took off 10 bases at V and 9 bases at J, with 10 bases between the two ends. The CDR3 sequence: CAIPRGQYF. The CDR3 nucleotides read TGTGCCATCCCCCGGGGGCAGTACTTC.

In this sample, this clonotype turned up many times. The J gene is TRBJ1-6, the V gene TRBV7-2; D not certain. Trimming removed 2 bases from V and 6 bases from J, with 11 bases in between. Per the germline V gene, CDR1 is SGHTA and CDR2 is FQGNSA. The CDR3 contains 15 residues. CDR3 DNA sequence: TGTGCCAGCAGCTTAAAGGCAGGCTCTAATTCACCCCTCCACTTT. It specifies CASSLKAGSNSPLHF.

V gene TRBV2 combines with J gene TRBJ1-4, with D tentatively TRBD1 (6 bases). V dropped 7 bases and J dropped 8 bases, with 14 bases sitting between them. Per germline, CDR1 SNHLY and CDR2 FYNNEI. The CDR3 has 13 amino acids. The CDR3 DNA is TGTGCCAGCACCAGGGGCTCCAGCGAAAAACTGTTTTTT. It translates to CASTRGSSEKLFF.

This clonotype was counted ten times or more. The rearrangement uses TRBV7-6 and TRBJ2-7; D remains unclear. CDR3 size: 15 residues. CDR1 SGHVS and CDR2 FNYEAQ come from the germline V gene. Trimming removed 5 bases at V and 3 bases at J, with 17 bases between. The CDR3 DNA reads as TGTGCCAGCAGCCCTACGGTAGGATCGGGCTACGAGCAGTACTTC. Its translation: CASSPTVGSGYEQYF.

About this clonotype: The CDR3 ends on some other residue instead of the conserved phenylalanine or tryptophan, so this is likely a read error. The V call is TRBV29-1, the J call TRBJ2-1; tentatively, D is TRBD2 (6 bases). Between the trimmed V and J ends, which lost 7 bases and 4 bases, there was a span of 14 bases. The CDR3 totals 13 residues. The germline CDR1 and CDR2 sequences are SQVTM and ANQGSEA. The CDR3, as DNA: TGCAGCGCCCCGGGACTCCTATACAATGAGCAGTTCTTA. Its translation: CSAPGLLYNEQFL.

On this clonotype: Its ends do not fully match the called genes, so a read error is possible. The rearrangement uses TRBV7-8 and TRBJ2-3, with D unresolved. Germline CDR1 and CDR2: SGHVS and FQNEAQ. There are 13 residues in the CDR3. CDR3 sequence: CASSSKLGDMQYF. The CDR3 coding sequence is TGTGCCAGCAGCTCCAAATTAGGAGATATGCAGTATTTT.

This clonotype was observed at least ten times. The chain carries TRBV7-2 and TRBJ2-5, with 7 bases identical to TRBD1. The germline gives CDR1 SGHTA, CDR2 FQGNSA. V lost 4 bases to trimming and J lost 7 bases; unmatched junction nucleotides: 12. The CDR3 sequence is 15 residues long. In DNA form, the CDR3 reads TGTGCCAGCAGCTCCGAGATACAGGGGATCGGGACCCAGTACTTC. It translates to CASSSEIQGIGTQYF. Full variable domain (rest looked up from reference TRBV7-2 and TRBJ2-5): GAGVSQSPSNKVTEKGKDVELRCDPISGHTALYWYRQSLGQGLEFLIYFQGNSAPDKSGLPSDRFSAERTGGSVSTLTIQRTQQEDSAVYLCASSSEIQGIGTQYFGPGTRLLVL.

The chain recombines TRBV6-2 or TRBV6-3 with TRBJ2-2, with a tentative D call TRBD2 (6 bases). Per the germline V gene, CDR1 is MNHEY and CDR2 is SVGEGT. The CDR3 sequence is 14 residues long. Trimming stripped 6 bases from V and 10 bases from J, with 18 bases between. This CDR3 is CASRPNGEAVELFF. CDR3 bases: TGTGCCAGCAGACCGAACGGGGAGGCCGTGGAGCTGTTTTTT.

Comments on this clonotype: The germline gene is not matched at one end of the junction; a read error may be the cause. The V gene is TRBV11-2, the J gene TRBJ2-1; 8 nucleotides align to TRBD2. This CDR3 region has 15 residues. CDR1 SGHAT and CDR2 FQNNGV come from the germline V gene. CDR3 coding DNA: TGTGACAGCAGCCCCCCCGGCGGGAGGTACAATGAGCAGTTCTTC. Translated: CDSSPPGGRYNEQFF.

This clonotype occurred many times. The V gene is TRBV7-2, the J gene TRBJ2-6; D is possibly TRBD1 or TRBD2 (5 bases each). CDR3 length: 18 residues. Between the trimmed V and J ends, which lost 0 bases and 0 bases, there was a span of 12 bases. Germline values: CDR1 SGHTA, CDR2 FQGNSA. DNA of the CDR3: TGTGCCAGCAGCTTAGCAGGGACGCAAAGCTCTGGGGCCAACGTCCTGACTTTC. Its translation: CASSLAGTQSSGANVLTF.

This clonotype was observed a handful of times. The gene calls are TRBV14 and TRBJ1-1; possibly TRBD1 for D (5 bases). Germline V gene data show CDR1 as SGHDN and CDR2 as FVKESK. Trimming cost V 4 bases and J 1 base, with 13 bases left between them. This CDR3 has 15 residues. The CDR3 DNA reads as TGTGCCAGCAGCCTTCAAACAGGCCCGAACACTGAAGCTTTCTTT. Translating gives CASSLQTGPNTEAFF. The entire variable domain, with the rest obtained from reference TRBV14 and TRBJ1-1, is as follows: EAGVTQFPSHSVIEKGQTVTLRCDPISGHDNLYWYRRVMGKEIKFLLHFVKESKQDESGMPNNRFLAERTGGTYSTLKVQPAELEDSGVYFCASSLQTGPNTEAFFGQGTRLTVV.

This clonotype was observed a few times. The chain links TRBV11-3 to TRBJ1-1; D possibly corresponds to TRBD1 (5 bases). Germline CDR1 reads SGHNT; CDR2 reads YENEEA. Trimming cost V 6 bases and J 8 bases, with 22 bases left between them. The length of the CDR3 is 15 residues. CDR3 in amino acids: CASSSGRPGPREAFF. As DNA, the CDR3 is TGTGCCAGCAGTTCCGGACGTCCGGGACCGAGGGAAGCTTTCTTT.

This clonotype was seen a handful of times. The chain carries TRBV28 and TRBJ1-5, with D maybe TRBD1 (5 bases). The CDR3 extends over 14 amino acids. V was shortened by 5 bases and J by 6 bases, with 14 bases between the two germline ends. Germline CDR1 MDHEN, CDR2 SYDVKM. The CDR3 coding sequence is TGTGCCAGCAGTCCGAGCCTGGGGGGTCAGCCCCAGCATTTT. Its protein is CASSPSLGGQPQHF.

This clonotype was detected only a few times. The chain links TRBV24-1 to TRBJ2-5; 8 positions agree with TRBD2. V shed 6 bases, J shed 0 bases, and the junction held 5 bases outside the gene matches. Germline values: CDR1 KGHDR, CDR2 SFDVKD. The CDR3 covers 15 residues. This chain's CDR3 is CATSNSGVNQETQYF. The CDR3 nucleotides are TGTGCCACCAGTAATAGCGGGGTTAACCAAGAGACCCAGTACTTC.

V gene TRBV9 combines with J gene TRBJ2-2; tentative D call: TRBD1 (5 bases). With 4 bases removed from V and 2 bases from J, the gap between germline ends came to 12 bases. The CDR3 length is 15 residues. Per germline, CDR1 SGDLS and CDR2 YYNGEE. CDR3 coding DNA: TGTGCCAGCAGCCCCCGACAGCAAAACACCGGGGAGCTGTTTTTT. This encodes CASSPRQQNTGELFF.

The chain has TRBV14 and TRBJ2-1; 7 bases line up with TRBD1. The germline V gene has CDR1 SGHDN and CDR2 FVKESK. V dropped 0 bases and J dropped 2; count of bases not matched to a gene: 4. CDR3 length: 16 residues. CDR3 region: CASSQEARGTYNEQFF. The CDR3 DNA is TGTGCCAGCAGCCAAGAGGCCAGGGGGACCTACAATGAGCAGTTCTTC. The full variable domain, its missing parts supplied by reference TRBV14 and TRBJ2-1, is EAGVTQFPSHSVIEKGQTVTLRCDPISGHDNLYWYRRVMGKEIKFLLHFVKESKQDESGMPNNRFLAERTGGTYSTLKVQPAELEDSGVYFCASSQEARGTYNEQFFGPGTRLTVL.

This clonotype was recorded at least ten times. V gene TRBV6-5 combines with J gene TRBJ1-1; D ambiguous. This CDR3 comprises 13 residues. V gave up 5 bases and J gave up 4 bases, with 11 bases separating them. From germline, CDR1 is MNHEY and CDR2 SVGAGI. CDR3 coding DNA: TGTGCCAGCAGTCCCTTACAGCTCACTGAAGCTTTCTTT. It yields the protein CASSPLQLTEAFF.